This paragraph covers one TCR beta chain sequence. CDR3 size: 14 residues. V lost 2 bases to trimming and J lost 4 bases; unmatched junction nucleotides: 4. Germline V lookup: CDR1 SGHNT, CDR2 YYREEE (reference sequence). Study processing details: Reference gene primer amplification yielded estimated nucleated cell counts. Using immunoSEQ multiplex PCR, the repertoire was profiled, and TCRdb retains in-frame clones only, with some absent. V, J and clone size are those of that table, while D and trimming were read from the DNA. The table has 200,000 to 250,000 clones, roughly 86% seen once. The sample is drawn from a study of blood T cell repertoires in COVID-19. About the study: Acute-phase and convalescent COVID-19 samples originated in the United States, Italy and Spain.

Seattle's enrolled individuals joined amid active infection and were then monitored longitudinally. The sequence was obtained from a woman between 50 and 59 years old with COVID-19, enrolled during active disease. The sample taken for sequencing was peripheral blood. The chain joins TRBV5-4 to TRBJ1-1; 8 bases line up with TRBD1. The CDR3 DNA is TGTGCCAGCAGCTTTCGGACAGGGAGCACTGAAGCTTTCTTT. This gives the protein CASSFRTGSTEAFF.